This T cell receptor beta chain was captured by sequencing in a study of T cell repertoires in cytomegalovirus infection (dated by TCRdb to the late 2010s). About the investigation overall: Alongside well-studied HLA-B-restricted epitopes, the peptide stimulations were aimed at recently identified HLA-C-restricted CMV epitopes, whose presentation resists viral immunomodulation. Because public TCR beta signatures pointed to carriage of CMV infection together with the matching HLA type, the HLA type of each donor mattered for the analysis. General study outcomes and caveats: The ex vivo response was dominated by HLA-C-restricted CMV-specific TCR beta clonotypes, which also provided the single most frequent clonotype in two of eight donors. In both this cohort and an independent roughly 400-donor cohort, the cumulative frequency of public TCR beta family members distinguished carriers of CMV infection plus the relevant HLA type.

The CDR3 sequence holds 16 residues, the cysteine and phenylalanine included. Of all the DNA, just the CDR3 is kept, 48 bases in frame from base 1. CDR1 SGHTA and CDR2 FQGNSA were looked up in the germline V gene. Ends trimmed: V by 10 bases, J by 1 base; bases unmatched to a gene: 10. The sequencer was an Illumina HiSeq 1500. Using fastp trimming at Q25 and MiXCR clonotype assembly, TCRdb reanalyzed the public sequencing data and kept in-frame beta chains. Rows are unified per CDR3 protein, each entry keeping the most common DNA and genes. This sample gives some 43,000 distinct CDR3 sequences in total; roughly 22% of them show up just once. Of the sample, about 90% falls within the top ten clones. According to the study, the label for this sample's treatment or condition signals: in vitro stimulation with specific CMV peptide epitopes to enrich CMV-specific T cells. As for this clonotype: The antigen it recognizes is unknown. No much larger clone exists at a distance of one base, and base qualities are not known.

The specimen comprised CD8+ T cells from cultured PBMCs, sampled from culture after CMV antigen stimulation. This TCR was recovered from a human donor in good health (CMV status not recorded). Some clones in this sample may be carry-over from other donors' samples. This chain joins TRBV7-2 to TRBJ2-2; 9 bases in the middle match TRBD1. The DNA sequence follows: TGTGCCACCGTAGGGGGACAGGGACGGAACACCGGGGAGCTGTTTTTT. This encodes CATVGGQGRNTGELFF.